These T cell receptor beta chains were read from a single sample in a study of long-term antiretroviral therapy in people with HIV. Repertoires were generated with immunoSEQ multiplex PCR, while TCRdb's copy carries only in-frame clones and drops some. The sample has 10,000 or so clones; 70% to 85% are singletons. The sequencing used unsorted PBMCs, collected about 3.1 years before starting antiretroviral therapy. The receptors were gathered from a man aged 35 to 55 with HIV. Both conserved end residues are part of each CDR3. A D gene is named only where the DNA matches it firmly. Not every row has a clone size; where given, it reads once, few, many or a size class.

size,V,J,D,length,CDR3,DNA
-,TRBV6-5,TRBJ2-1,-,15,CASSPQEISYNEQFF,TGTGCCAGCAGTCCACAGGAGATCTCCTACAATGAGCAGTTCTTC
few,TRBV28,TRBJ2-7,-,16,CASSLSAGFSSYEQYF,TGTGCCAGCAGTTTATCCGCAGGCTTCAGCTCCTACGAGCAGTACTTC
-,TRBV7-3,TRBJ2-1,-,14,CASSRSGSYNEQFF,TGTGCCAGCAGCCGAAGCGGATCCTACAATGAGCAGTTCTTC
-,TRBV30,TRBJ2-7,-,11,CAWSVRLEQYF,TGTGCCTGGAGTGTACGACTCGAGCAGTACTTC
-,TRBV28,TRBJ1-2,-,15,CASSLQTGGSYGYTF,TGTGCCAGCAGCCTTCAAACGGGGGGCAGCTATGGCTACACCTTC
few,TRBV2,TRBJ1-1,-,13,CASSVKENTEAFF,TGTGCCAGCAGTGTAAAGGAGAACACTGAAGCTTTCTTT
-,TRBV9,TRBJ2-1,TRBD2,15,CASSEAGVSYNEQFF,TGTGCCAGCAGCGAAGCGGGAGTCTCCTACAATGAGCAGTTCTTC
-,TRBV7-9,TRBJ2-3,-,11,CASSFTDTQYF,TGTGCCAGCAGCTTCACAGATACGCAGTATTTT
-,TRBV29-1,TRBJ2-2,-,13,CSVNSMNTGELFF,TGCAGCGTCAATTCAATGAACACCGGGGAGCTGTTTTTT
-,TRBV5-4,TRBJ2-7,-,14,CASSSTGRPYEQYF,TGTGCCAGCAGCTCCACGGGGCGCCCCTACGAGCAGTACTTC
-,TRBV6-4,TRBJ2-1,-,13,CASSQGSYNEQFF,TGTGCCAGCAGTCAAGGGTCCTACAATGAGCAGTTCTTC
-,TRBV7-8,TRBJ2-7,-,13,CASSLTQYYEQYF,TGTGCCAGCAGCTTAACTCAATACTACGAGCAGTACTTC
-,TRBV6-5,TRBJ2-1,TRBD2,16,CASSYSGLGPYNEQFF,TGTGCCAGCAGTTACTCGGGACTAGGTCCCTACAATGAGCAGTTCTTC
medium-sized,TRBV12-5,TRBJ2-1,-,14,CASGLAGRYNEQFF,TGTGCTAGTGGTTTGGCCGGGAGATACAATGAGCAGTTCTTC
-,TRBV18,TRBJ2-7,-,15,CASSPAGTSPYEQYF,TGTGCCAGCTCACCAGCCGGGACCTCCCCCTACGAGCAGTACTTC
-,TRBV18,TRBJ2-2,-,13,CASSHGLTGELFF,TGTGCCAGCTCCCACGGACTCACCGGGGAGCTGTTTTTT
-,TRBV19,TRBJ1-2,-,11,CASRGGLGYTF,TGTGCCAGTAGAGGAGGGCTCGGCTACACCTTC
-,TRBV7-6,TRBJ2-7,-,12,CASSPSFNEQYF,TGTGCCAGCAGCCCCAGCTTCAACGAGCAGTACTTC
-,TRBV9,TRBJ1-2,-,12,CASSEMTAGYTF,TGTGCCAGCAGCGAAATGACAGCAGGCTACACCTTC
-,TRBV28,TRBJ1-5,TRBD1,15,CASRIGDRVFQPQHF,TGTGCCAGCAGAATAGGGGACAGGGTTTTTCAGCCCCAGCATTTT
-,TRBV19,TRBJ1-2,-,14,CASRTTLANYGYTF,TGTGCCAGTAGGACGACACTCGCTAACTATGGCTACACCTTC
-,TRBV18,TRBJ2-1,TRBD2,20,CASSPRRLADTAHSYNEQFF,TGTGCCAGCTCACCACGTAGACTAGCGGACACGGCGCACTCCTACAATGAGCAGTTCTTC
once,TRBV19,TRBJ1-5,-,15,CASKAPGLTNQPQHF,TGTGCCAGTAAAGCCCCGGGACTCACTAATCAGCCCCAGCATTTT
-,TRBV28,TRBJ1-1,-,12,CASSLQVSEAFF,TGTGCCAGCAGTCTCCAGGTTTCTGAAGCTTTCTTT
-,TRBV9,TRBJ2-5,TRBD1,15,CASSVGDRDQGTQYF,TGTGCCAGCAGCGTAGGGGACAGGGACCAAGGGACCCAGTACTTC
-,TRBV5-1,TRBJ2-3,-,15,CASSSRETSTDTQYF,TGCGCCAGCAGCTCTCGCGAGACTAGCACAGATACGCAGTATTTT
-,TRBV7-2,TRBJ2-1,-,16,CASRGIQRGAIYEQFF,TGTGCCAGCAGGGGCATACAGAGGGGCGCGATTTATGAGCAGTTCTTC
-,TRBV4-3,TRBJ1-5,-,15,CASSQDRQDNQPQHF,TGCGCCAGCAGCCAGGACCGACAGGACAATCAGCCCCAGCATTTT
-,TRBV7-3,TRBJ2-7,-,12,CASSRDPNEQYF,TGTGCCAGCAGCCGAGACCCTAACGAGCAGTACTTC
-,TRBV19,TRBJ1-3,-,13,CASSISFLNTIYF,TGTGCCAGCTCGATATCCTTTCTCAACACCATATATTTT
-,TRBV10-3,TRBJ1-4,-,12,CATATDGEKLFF,TGTGCCACTGCGACCGACGGTGAAAAACTGTTTTTT
-,TRBV27,TRBJ2-7,TRBD2,13,CASSQAGVYEQYF,TGTGCCAGCTCTCAAGCGGGAGTGTACGAGCAGTACTTC
-,TRBV29-1,TRBJ2-7,-,15,CSVEVGAGQSYEQYF,TGCAGCGTTGAAGTTGGGGCCGGACAGTCCTACGAGCAGTACTTC
-,TRBV2,TRBJ2-6,TRBD2,18,CASSVWLAGISGANVLTF,TGTGCCAGCAGTGTCTGGCTAGCGGGCATTTCTGGGGCCAACGTCCTGACTTTC
-,TRBV18,TRBJ1-4,-,13,CASSLQPPGKLFF,TGTGCCAGCTCACTCCAACCCCCAGGGAAACTGTTTTTT
-,TRBV7-9,TRBJ2-4,-,13,CASSSRHLVIQYF,TGTGCCAGCAGCTCCCGGCACCTGGTCATTCAGTACTTC
-,TRBV19,TRBJ2-1,-,15,CASSIGSLGHNEQFF,TGTGCCAGTAGTATCGGGAGCTTGGGCCACAATGAGCAGTTCTTC
medium-sized,TRBV11-2,TRBJ2-1,-,15,CASTKGGIRDNEQFF,TGTGCCAGCACCAAAGGCGGGATACGGGACAATGAGCAGTTCTTC
-,TRBV5-1,TRBJ2-3,-,13,CASSSGSADTQYF,TGCGCCAGCAGCTCGGGGTCAGCAGATACGCAGTATTTT
-,TRBV5-1,TRBJ2-1,TRBD2,18,CASSPRTSGKSSYNEQFF,TGCGCCAGCAGCCCCAGAACTAGCGGTAAGAGCTCCTACAATGAGCAGTTCTTC
-,TRBV18,TRBJ2-1,-,12,CASSPSPNEQFF,TGTGCCAGCTCACCGTCACCGAATGAGCAGTTCTTC
-,TRBV23-1,TRBJ1-2,-,13,CASSLQDLYGYTF,TGCGCCAGCAGTTTACAGGACCTGTATGGCTACACCTTC
-,TRBV4-2,TRBJ2-5,-,15,CASSQDGDLRETQYF,TGTGCCAGCAGCCAAGATGGGGACCTACGGGAGACCCAGTACTTC
-,TRBV27,TRBJ2-3,-,16,CASSPRGARLTDTQYF,TGTGCCAGCAGTCCCCGGGGAGCCCGCCTCACAGATACGCAGTATTTT
-,TRBV29-1,TRBJ2-6,-,14,CSVEEYSGANVLTF,TGCAGCGTTGAAGAGTACTCTGGGGCCAACGTCCTGACTTTC
once,TRBV7-3,TRBJ2-1,-,18,CASSLESIAETSYNEQFF,TGTGCCAGCAGCTTAGAATCCATAGCGGAGACCTCCTACAATGAGCAGTTCTTC
-,TRBV7-9,TRBJ2-7,-,13,CASSLWDSYEQYF,TGTGCCAGCAGCTTGTGGGACTCCTACGAGCAGTACTTC